This TCR beta chain was documented in a study of T cell changes during pregnancy in multiple sclerosis (dated by TCRdb to about 2019). In the study overall: The study looked at changes in the T cell repertoire across pregnancy in women with multiple sclerosis.

The CDR3 starts with the cysteine, ends with the phenylalanine, and has 14 residues. Here the CDR3 DNA is all that survives: 42 bases in frame from base 1. From the germline V gene (reference sequence), CDR1 is SGHNT and CDR2 is YYREEE. Trimming costs V 6 bases and J 2 bases, and their ends lie 14 bases apart. Comment on this clone: The antigen this receptor binds is unknown. Nothing much larger sits one base from this clone, and base qualities are not available.

The library was obtained by the immunoSEQ multiplex PCR assay. TCRdb's version of the immuneACCESS table is confined to in-frame rearrangements and falls short of the full clone set. An unresolved V gene accounts for under half of the shortfall where checked; the remainder is of unknown origin. A total of some 80,000 clones appear in this sample, around 90% of them only once. 2.5% to 3% of the sample is held by the ten biggest clonotypes. The material sequenced was peripheral blood, taken before pregnancy. The sequence was collected from a female donor with multiple sclerosis, enrolled in a pregnancy study. This chain is built from TRBV5-4 and TRBJ1-1; a tentative D match to TRBD1 spans 5 bases. The DNA sequence is TGTGCCAGCAAATCCCCGGGACTCAACACTGAAGCTTTCTTT. It encodes CASKSPGLNTEAFF.